This T cell receptor (beta chain) emerged from a study of cytomegalovirus exposure and HLA in healthy donors. Study-wide results and caveats: TCR beta sequences reportedly predicted most subjects' HLA-A and HLA-B alleles accurately. Serostatus for CMV was the only available immune exposure information.

This clone was picked up a small number of times. What it binds is unknown. Germline V lookup: CDR1 SEHNR, CDR2 FQNEAQ (reference sequence). Trimming took off 4 bases at V and 2 bases at J, with 19 bases between the two ends. The CDR3 is 17 amino acids. With 60 Vbeta and 13 Jbeta primers, the PCR was carried out. The assay was immunoSEQ multiplex PCR, and TCRdb's table has in-frame clones only and misses some. Here the sample spans about 130,000 clones, 80% being singletons. The chain links TRBV7-9 to TRBJ2-3, with a weak D call TRBD1 (6 bases). The TCR was taken from a man aged 25-45 years in good health and CMV-seronegative. Input material: PBMCs. The CDR3 sequence is CASSSDIGGHLTDTQYF. In nucleotides, the CDR3 is TGTGCCAGCAGCTCGGACATAGGGGGACACCTCACAGATACGCAGTATTTT.